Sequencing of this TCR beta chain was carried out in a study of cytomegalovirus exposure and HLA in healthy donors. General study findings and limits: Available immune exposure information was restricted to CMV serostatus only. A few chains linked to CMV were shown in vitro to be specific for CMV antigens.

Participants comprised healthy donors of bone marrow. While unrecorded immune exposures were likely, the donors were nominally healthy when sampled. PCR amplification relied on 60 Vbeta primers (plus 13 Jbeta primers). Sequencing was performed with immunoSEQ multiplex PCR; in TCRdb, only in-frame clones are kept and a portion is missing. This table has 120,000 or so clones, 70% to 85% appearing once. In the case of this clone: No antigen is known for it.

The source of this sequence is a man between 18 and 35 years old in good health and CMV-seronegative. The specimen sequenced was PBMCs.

The CDR3 loop is CASRRGNTEAFF. CDR3 bases: TGTGCCAGCAGGCGGGGGAACACTGAAGCTTTCTTT. V and J are TRBV6-5 and TRBJ1-1; no firm D call. This CDR3 has 12 amino acids. Trimming removed 6 bases at V and 1 base at J, with 6 bases between. The germline gives CDR1 MNHEY, CDR2 SVGAGI.